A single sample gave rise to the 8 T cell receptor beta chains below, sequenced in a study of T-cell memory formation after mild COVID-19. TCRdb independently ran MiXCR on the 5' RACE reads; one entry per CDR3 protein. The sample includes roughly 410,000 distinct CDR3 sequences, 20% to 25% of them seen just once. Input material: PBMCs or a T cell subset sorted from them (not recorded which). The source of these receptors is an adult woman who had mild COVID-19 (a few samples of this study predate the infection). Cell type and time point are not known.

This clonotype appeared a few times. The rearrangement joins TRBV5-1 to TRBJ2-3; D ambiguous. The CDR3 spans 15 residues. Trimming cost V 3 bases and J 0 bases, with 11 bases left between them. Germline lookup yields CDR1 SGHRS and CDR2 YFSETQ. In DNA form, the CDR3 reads TGCGCCAGCAGCTACGACGGAACTAGCACAGATACGCAGTATTTT. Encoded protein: CASSYDGTSTDTQYF.

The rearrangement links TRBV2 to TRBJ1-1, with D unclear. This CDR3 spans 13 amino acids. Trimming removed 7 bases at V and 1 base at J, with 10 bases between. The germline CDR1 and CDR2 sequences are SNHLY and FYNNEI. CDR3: CASTLLQNTEAFF. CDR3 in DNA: TGTGCCAGCACCTTGCTTCAGAACACTGAAGCTTTCTTT.

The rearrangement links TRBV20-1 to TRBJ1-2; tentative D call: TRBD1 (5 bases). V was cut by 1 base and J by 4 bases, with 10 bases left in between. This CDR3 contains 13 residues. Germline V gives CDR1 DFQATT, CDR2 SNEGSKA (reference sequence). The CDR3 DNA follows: TGCAGTGCTAGAGGACCTGACAGCTATGGCTACACCTTC. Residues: CSARGPDSYGYTF.

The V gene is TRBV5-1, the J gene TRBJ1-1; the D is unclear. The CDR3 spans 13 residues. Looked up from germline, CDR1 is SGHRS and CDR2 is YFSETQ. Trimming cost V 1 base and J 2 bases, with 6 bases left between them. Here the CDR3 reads CASSLPPNTEAFF. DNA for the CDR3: TGCGCCAGCAGCTTGCCACCTAACACTGAAGCTTTCTTT.

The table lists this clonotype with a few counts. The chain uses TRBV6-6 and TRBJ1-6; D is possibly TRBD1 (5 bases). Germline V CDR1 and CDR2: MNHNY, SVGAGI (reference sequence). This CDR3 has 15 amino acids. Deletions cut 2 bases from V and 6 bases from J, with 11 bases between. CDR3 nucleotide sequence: TGTGCCAGCAGTTACGGTCAGGGAGCTAATTCACCCCTCCACTTT. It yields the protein CASSYGQGANSPLHF.

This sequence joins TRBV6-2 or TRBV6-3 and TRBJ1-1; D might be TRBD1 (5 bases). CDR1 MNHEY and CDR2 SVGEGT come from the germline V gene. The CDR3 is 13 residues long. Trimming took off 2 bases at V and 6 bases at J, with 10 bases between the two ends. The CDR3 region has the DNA TGTGCCAGCAGTTACGGGGGATTCCCTGAAGCTTTCTTT. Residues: CASSYGGFPEAFF.

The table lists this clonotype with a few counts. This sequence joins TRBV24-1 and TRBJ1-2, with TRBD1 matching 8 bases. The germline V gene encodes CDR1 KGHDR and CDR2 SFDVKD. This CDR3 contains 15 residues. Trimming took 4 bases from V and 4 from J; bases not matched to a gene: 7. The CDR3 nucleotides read TGTGCCACCAGTGACTCCGGGACAGGCCTCTATGGCTACACCTTC. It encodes CATSDSGTGLYGYTF.

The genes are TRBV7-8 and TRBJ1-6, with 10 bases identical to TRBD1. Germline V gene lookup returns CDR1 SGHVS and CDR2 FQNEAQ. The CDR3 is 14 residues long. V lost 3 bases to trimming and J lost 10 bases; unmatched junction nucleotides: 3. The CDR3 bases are TGTGCCAGCAGCTTGCCGACAGGGGGCTCACCCCTCCACTTT. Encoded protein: CASSLPTGGSPLHF.